Here is one T cell receptor beta chain with its context. Its antigen is unidentified. The length of the CDR3 is 17 residues. CDR1 and CDR2 from the germline V gene are SGHVS and FQNEAQ. Trimming took 1 base from V and 3 from J, leaving 19 bases between them. The sample is drawn from a study of a mutant IDH1 vaccine in newly diagnosed glioma. Method: immunoSEQ multiplex PCR; TCRdb's copy keeps in-frame clones and lacks some. Of some 48,000 clones in the sample, more than 65% are singletons; the top ten hold approximately 6.8%. Time point given: week 35, safety follow-up. Alongside topical imiquimod, each dose of vaccine comprised 300 ug of mutant IDH1 20-mer peptide.

The chain has TRBV7-8 and TRBJ2-7, with a weak D call TRBD1 (5 bases). The clonotype was recovered from a middle-aged man with glioma. The sample consisted of PBMCs, taken from a glioma patient whose treatment included an IDH1 peptide vaccine. DNA for the CDR3: TGTGCCAGCAGCTTAGTTGCCCCACCGAGGCAGGGCTACGAGCAGTACTTC. It translates to CASSLVAPPRQGYEQYF.